This TCR beta chain was identified during a study of blood T cell repertoires in COVID-19. This clone came up once. This CDR3 is 12 amino acids long. Germline assignment: CDR1 SQVTM and CDR2 ANQGSEA. The ends lost 7 bases at V and 5 bases at J; junction bases unmatched: 7. In the original processing: By means of reference gene primer amplification, nucleated cell counts were estimated. Assay: immunoSEQ multiplex PCR; the TCRdb copy retains only in-frame clones and omits some. V, J and clone size are taken as reported in that table, and D and trimming were inferred from the DNA itself. The sample has some 160,000 clones; around 75% are singletons.

This receptor was taken from a woman older than 75 with acute or convalescent COVID-19. The sample was peripheral blood. This chain uses TRBV29-1 with TRBJ2-5; 7 bases match TRBD1. The CDR3: CSEDRHGETQYF. DNA for the CDR3: TGCAGCGAGGACAGGCACGGGGAGACCCAGTACTTC.